These 20 T cell receptor beta chains were sequenced from one sample in a study of OX40 agonist ivuxolimab in advanced cancers. This table comes from immunoSEQ multiplex PCR, and its TCRdb copy is limited to in-frame clones, with some not included. The sample records about 80,000 clones, 80% to 90% being singletons. The material sequenced was CD4+ or CD8+ T cells sorted from blood, taken in a trial of the OX40 agonist ivuxolimab. These receptors originate from an adult with an advanced solid tumor such as melanoma, head and neck, liver or kidney cancer.

The chain combines TRBV23-1 with TRBJ2-6; TRBD1 agrees at 8 bases. TRBV23-1 is classed as an ORF, of uncertain function. This CDR3 region has 17 residues. V dropped 7 bases and J dropped 2; count of bases not matched to a gene: 10. CDR3 sequence: CASKEWAGGTGANVLTF. The CDR3 DNA follows: TGCGCCAGCAAGGAATGGGCAGGGGGCACTGGGGCCAACGTCCTGACTTTC.

This clone is a singleton in its sample. This chain joins TRBV27 and TRBJ2-1; 10 bases align to TRBD2. This CDR3 is built from 16 residues. V lost 11 bases, J lost 4 bases, and 14 bases stayed unmatched. CDR1 MNHEY and CDR2 SMNVEV come from the germline V gene (reference sequence). The CDR3 DNA sequence: TGTGCCGTAAGAGCGGGAGGGTTCGAAACGTACAATGAGCAGTTCTTC. Translated: CAVRAGGFETYNEQFF.

The chain recombines TRBV6-1 with TRBJ2-3; perhaps TRBD1 as D (5 bases). CDR1 MNHNS and CDR2 SASEGT come from the germline V gene. The V end lost 3 bases, the J end lost 4 bases, and 17 bases lay between the germline ends. The CDR3 sequence is 16 residues long. As DNA, the CDR3 is TGTGCCAGCAGTGACAGGGTGAGGCACACAGCAGATACGCAGTATTTT. Encoded protein: CASSDRVRHTADTQYF.

The chain links TRBV27 to TRBJ1-3; D is uncertain. In germline, CDR1 is MNHEY, CDR2 SMNVEV (reference sequence). The V end was cut by 7 bases, the J end by 5 bases, with 18 bases between. The CDR3 covers 15 residues. CDR3 coding DNA: TGTGCCAGCACACCACCGCCAGAATTGAGAAACACCATATATTTT. Protein product: CASTPPPELRNTIYF.

The chain joins TRBV5-1 to TRBJ2-2; 8 nucleotides agree with TRBD2. The CDR3 consists of 16 residues. V lost 3 bases to trimming and J lost 5 bases; unmatched junction nucleotides: 9. Germline CDR1 is SGHRS and CDR2 is YFSETQ. The CDR3 spells CASSSRLAGGTGELFF. In DNA, the CDR3 is TGCGCCAGCAGCTCCCGCCTGGCGGGAGGTACCGGGGAGCTGTTTTTT. The entire variable domain, with the rest obtained from reference TRBV5-1 and TRBJ2-2, is as follows: KAGVTQTPRYLIKTRGQQVTLSCSPISGHRSVSWYQQTPGQGLQFLFEYFSETQRNKGNFPGRFSGRQFSNSRSEMNVSTLELGDSALYLCASSSRLAGGTGELFFGEGSRLTVL.

This chain uses TRBV7-2 with TRBJ2-2, with D uncertain. Looked up from germline, CDR1 is SGHTA and CDR2 is FQGNSA. The CDR3 covers 15 residues. V lost 0 bases, J lost 1 base, and 6 bases lay in between. The CDR3 spells CASSLATLNTGELFF. CDR3 sequence (DNA): TGTGCCAGCAGCTTAGCGACTCTGAACACCGGGGAGCTGTTTTTT.

This clone was recorded only once. This sequence joins TRBV19 and TRBJ2-1; D unclear. Deletions cut 0 bases from V and 5 bases from J, with 8 bases between. The CDR3 has 14 residues. Looked up from germline, CDR1 is LNHDA and CDR2 is SQIVND (reference sequence). CDR3 nucleotides: TGTGCCAGTAGTATAGACTCTCTTGACAATGAGCAGTTCTTC. Translated, it gives CASSIDSLDNEQFF.

CDR3 residues: CAWSKWVQENTEAFF. As DNA, the CDR3 is TGTGCCTGGAGTAAGTGGGTCCAGGAAAACACTGAAGCTTTCTTT. The chain carries TRBV30 and TRBJ1-1; D uncertain. Germline CDR1 and CDR2: GTSNPN and SVGIG (reference sequence). Trimming removed 2 bases from V and 2 bases from J, with 15 bases in between. This CDR3 contains 15 residues.

This clone was seen just once. The chain uses TRBV25-1 and TRBJ2-7; TRBD1 matches at 7 bases. J was trimmed by 2 bases and V by 6 bases; bases with no gene match: 7. The germline CDR1 and CDR2 sequences are MGHDK and SYGVNS. The CDR3 extends over 14 amino acids. CDR3 amino acids: CASRRTGGTYEQYF. The CDR3 DNA follows: TGTGCCAGCAGAAGGACAGGTGGGACCTACGAGCAGTACTTC.

The chain recombines TRBV28 with TRBJ2-1, with D hard to call. CDR3 size: 14 residues. The germline CDR1 and CDR2 sequences are MDHEN and SYDVKM. Deletions cut 0 bases from V and 4 bases from J, with 7 bases between. CDR3 residues: CASSLWSLYNEQFF. In nucleotides, the CDR3 is TGTGCCAGCAGTTTATGGAGCTTGTACAATGAGCAGTTCTTC. The variable domain in full, with the rest retrieved from reference TRBV28 and TRBJ2-1, is DVKVTQSSRYLVKRTGEKVFLECVQDMDHENMFWYRQDPGLGLRLIYFSYDVKMKEKGDIPEGYSVSREKKERFSLILESASTNQTSMYLCASSLWSLYNEQFFGPGTRLTVL.

J is TRBJ1-3 and V is TRBV6-5; D remains unclear. This CDR3 region has 14 residues. Trimming stripped 6 bases from V and 0 bases from J, with 9 bases between. Germline V lookup: CDR1 MNHEY, CDR2 SVGAGI. The DNA of the CDR3 is TGTGCCAGCAGGTTTAGTAGCTCTGGAAACACCATATATTTT. Translated: CASRFSSSGNTIYF.

The rearrangement uses TRBV5-6 and TRBJ1-2; unclear D gene. V lost 0 bases and J 0 bases, leaving 9 bases between the germline ends. Germline CDR1 SGHDT, CDR2 YYEEEE. This CDR3 has 15 amino acids. The CDR3 sequence is CASSLGGHPNYGYTF. The DNA of the CDR3 is TGTGCCAGCAGCTTGGGAGGGCATCCTAACTATGGCTACACCTTC. The entire variable domain, with the rest obtained from reference TRBV5-6 and TRBJ1-2, is as follows: DAGVTQSPTHLIKTRGQQVTLRCSPKSGHDTVSWYQQALGQGPQFIFQYYEEEERQRGNFPDRFSGHQFPNYSSELNVNALLLGDSALYLCASSLGGHPNYGYTFGSGTRLTVV.

This chain uses TRBV5-1 with TRBJ1-1, with unresolved D. CDR3 length equals 14 residues. With 3 bases removed from V and 2 bases from J, the gap between germline ends came to 11 bases. Germline V lookup: CDR1 SGHRS, CDR2 YFSETQ. The CDR3 reads CASSSPQSNTEAFF. In DNA form, the CDR3 reads TGCGCCAGCAGCTCCCCACAGTCTAACACTGAAGCTTTCTTT.

The chain uses TRBV11-2 and TRBJ1-2; weak D call: TRBD1 (5 bases). The germline V and J ends were trimmed by 4 bases and 0 bases, with 6 bases remaining between them. This CDR3 comprises 13 residues. Germline assignment: CDR1 SGHAT and CDR2 FQNNGV. CDR3 amino acids: CASSWDANYGYTF. The CDR3 DNA follows: TGTGCCAGCAGCTGGGACGCTAACTATGGCTACACCTTC.

This chain links TRBV10-3 with TRBJ1-6; TRBD1 agrees at 7 bases. Germline-derived CDR1 and CDR2 are ENHRY and SYGVKD. Trimming took 2 bases from V and 5 from J; bases not matched to a gene: 6. This CDR3 has 16 amino acids. The CDR3 reads CAISEVGTDHNSPLHF. In DNA form, the CDR3 reads TGTGCCATCAGTGAGGTAGGGACAGATCATAATTCACCCCTCCACTTT.

CDR3 sequence (DNA): TGTGCCAGCAGTCCCAGGGACAGGCACTCCTATGGCTACACCTTC. Translating it yields CASSPRDRHSYGYTF. The rearrangement joins TRBV27 to TRBJ1-2, with 8 bases aligning to TRBD1. This CDR3 is 15 amino acids long. CDR1 and CDR2 (germline): MNHEY, SMNVEV (reference sequence). V shed 5 bases, J shed 4 bases, and the junction held 9 bases outside the gene matches.

The chain employs TRBV29-1 and TRBJ1-1, with TRBD1 matching over 10 bases. CDR1 is SQVTM, CDR2 ANQGSEA, per germline. There are 11 residues in the CDR3. V trimming: 6 bases; J trimming: 5 bases; junction bases outside the gene matches: 0. The CDR3 region has the DNA TGCAGCGTGGACAGGGGGACTGAAGCTTTCTTT. Residues: CSVDRGTEAFF.

V gene TRBV11-2 combines with J gene TRBJ2-1, with 9 bases matching TRBD2. The trim removed 3 bases at V and 10 bases at J, leaving 19 bases unmatched. The CDR3 runs to 18 residues. The germline V gene encodes CDR1 SGHAT and CDR2 FQNNGV. CDR3 in DNA: TGTGCCAGCAGCTTGACCTGGGGGTTAGCGGGAGATCTGGGGGAGCAGTTCTTC. Its protein is CASSLTWGLAGDLGEQFF.

The rearrangement joins TRBV18 to TRBJ1-1, with 7 bases that match TRBD1. Losses at the gene ends were 3 bases for V and 1 base for J; bases not matched to a gene: 8. The CDR3 contains 16 residues. CDR1 and CDR2 (germline): KGHSH, LQKENI. The CDR3 spells CASSPLGQPKNTEAFF. The CDR3 nucleotides read TGTGCCAGCTCACCCCTGGGACAGCCCAAGAACACTGAAGCTTTCTTT.

The V gene is TRBV4-3, the J gene TRBJ2-6, with D possibly being TRBD2 (6 bases). Deletions cut 0 bases from V and 4 bases from J, with 10 bases between. Germline lookup yields CDR1 LGHNA and CDR2 YSLEER. The CDR3 is 16 residues long. The CDR3 spells CASSQDGTSGANVLTF. As DNA, the CDR3 is TGCGCCAGCAGCCAAGATGGGACTTCAGGGGCCAACGTCCTGACTTTC.